A selection of T cell receptor beta chains follows, all from one sample in a study of long-term antiretroviral therapy in people with HIV. Profiling relied on immunoSEQ multiplex PCR, and the TCRdb table lists in-frame clones only, not all of them. Found here are about 20,000 clones, just over 90% of them singletons; the top ten hold about 9.2%. The source was unsorted PBMCs, collected about 4.5 years before starting antiretroviral therapy. These receptors came from a woman in her 30s with HIV. Each CDR3 is given with its conserved first and last residue. The D gene is left open where the match is weak. Only part of the rows carry a size: once, few, many, or a class if the clone is expanded.

v_call	d_call	clone_size	j_call	cdr3_aa	cdr3_nt
TRBV7-2	-	few	TRBJ1-6	CASSLGNGGNSPLHF	TGTGCCAGCAGCTTAGGGAATGGAGGTAATTCACCCCTCCACTTT
TRBV6-6	-	once	TRBJ1-2	CASSYSEQNYGYTF	TGTGCCAGCAGTTACTCGGAACAGAACTATGGCTACACCTTC
TRBV5-6	-	-	TRBJ1-5	CASSLRGASNQPQHF	TGTGCCAGCAGCTTGAGAGGGGCAAGCAATCAGCCCCAGCATTTT
TRBV29-1	-	-	TRBJ2-5	CSVGSETQYF	TGCAGCGTTGGGTCAGAGACCCAGTACTTC
TRBV2	-	-	TRBJ1-1	CASSATRGTEAFF	TGTGCCAGCAGTGCTACTAGGGGAACTGAAGCTTTCTTT
TRBV12-5	-	-	TRBJ2-1	CASGLVPGANDNEQFF	TGTGCTAGTGGTTTGGTACCAGGGGCTAATGACAATGAGCAGTTCTTC
TRBV9	-	-	TRBJ2-2	CASSVLVIASAGELFF	TGTGCCAGCAGCGTTTTGGTAATAGCGTCGGCCGGGGAGCTGTTTTTT
TRBV19	TRBD2	-	TRBJ2-1	CASSSPGLASSYNEQFF	TGTGCCAGTAGTTCCCCCGGACTAGCGAGCTCCTACAATGAGCAGTTCTTC
TRBV27	-	-	TRBJ1-4	CASSPETGRAGATNEKLFF	TGTGCCAGCAGTCCCGAAACGGGCAGGGCGGGTGCAACTAATGAAAAACTGTTTTTT
TRBV28	TRBD2	-	TRBJ2-1	CASSLFGLALGNEQFF	TGTGCCAGCAGTTTATTCGGACTAGCGCTGGGGAATGAGCAGTTCTTC
TRBV27	TRBD2	-	TRBJ2-2	CASRTGLGNTGELFF	TGTGCCAGCAGAACGGGACTAGGAAACACCGGGGAGCTGTTTTTT
TRBV27	-	-	TRBJ1-1	CASSLVGLGNTEAFF	TGTGCCAGCAGTTTAGTAGGACTGGGTAACACTGAAGCTTTCTTT
TRBV30	-	once	TRBJ1-6	CAWAGSGTNSPLHF	TGTGCCTGGGCAGGGTCGGGAACAAATTCACCTCTCCACTTT
TRBV5-1	-	-	TRBJ2-5	CASSVLRDNQETQYF	TGCGCCAGCAGCGTCCTCCGGGACAACCAAGAGACCCAGTACTTC
TRBV2	-	-	TRBJ1-5	CASSEGRQNNQPQHF	TGTGCCAGCAGCGAAGGGAGACAGAACAATCAGCCCCAGCATTTT
TRBV19	TRBD2	-	TRBJ2-3	CASTWTSGGGTDTQYF	TGTGCCAGTACTTGGACTAGCGGGGGAGGCACAGATACGCAGTATTTT
TRBV18	-	-	TRBJ1-2	CASSPIAGFNYGYTF	TGTGCCAGCTCACCAATCGCAGGGTTCAACTATGGCTACACCTTC
TRBV13	-	-	TRBJ1-1	CASSSTRGARGEAFF	TGTGCCAGCAGTTCCACGCGGGGGGCGCGGGGTGAAGCTTTCTTT
TRBV6-5	-	-	TRBJ1-6	CASRPGISYNSPLHF	TGTGCCAGCAGACCTGGGATCTCCTATAATTCACCCCTCCACTTT
TRBV6-4	TRBD1	-	TRBJ1-2	CASSEDRVSGYTF	TGTGCCAGCAGTGAGGACAGGGTCAGTGGCTACACCTTC
TRBV19	-	-	TRBJ1-2	CASSSVAGTRRSYTF	TGTGCCAGTAGTAGTGTTGCGGGCACTCGTAGGAGCTACACCTTC
TRBV6-4	-	once	TRBJ2-2	CASSVDGNTGELFF	TGTGCCAGCAGCGTCGACGGGAACACCGGGGAGCTGTTTTTT
TRBV5-1	TRBD1	-	TRBJ2-7	CASSESPIGTGYNEQYF	TGCGCCAGTAGCGAGTCCCCGATTGGGACAGGGTACAACGAGCAGTACTTC